The source of this T cell receptor beta chain is a study of T-cell memory formation after mild COVID-19. Study-wide results and limits: CD4+ clones that contracted lay mainly in CM and EM; CD8+ ones lay in EMRA.

This clonotype was counted only a few times. The target antigen is unknown. TCRdb reprocessed the 5' RACE reads with MiXCR, giving one entry per CDR3 protein. The sample contains 50,000 or so distinct CDR3 sequences, about a quarter of which appear only once. The germline V gene has CDR1 MNHEY and CDR2 SMNVEV (reference sequence). The V and J ends lost 4 bases and 5 bases respectively, with 9 bases between them. The CDR3 is made up of 13 amino acids. This clonotype originated in a man between 18 and 35 years old who had mild COVID-19 (a few samples of this study predate the infection). Cell type and time point are not known. Material for sequencing was PBMCs or a T cell subset sorted from them (not recorded which). The chain joins TRBV27 to TRBJ1-5, with D unresolved. The CDR3 here is CASSWSVYQPQHF. DNA for the CDR3: TGTGCCAGCAGTTGGTCTGTTTATCAGCCCCAGCATTTT.